This T cell receptor beta chain was captured by sequencing in a study of monozygotic twins with inflammatory bowel disease. Overall study results and limits: T cell subtypes were not distinguishable in this analysis. Clonotype sharing was lower in IBD patients than healthy twins, most markedly with disease activity.

Concerning this clonotype: Its antigen is undetermined.

This CDR3 is built from 14 residues. The germline V gene has CDR1 DFQATT and CDR2 SNEGSKA (reference sequence). Amplification used two nested PCRs: around 15 cycles, then 8 to 10 cycles, on TCRalpha/TCRbeta cDNA. TCRdb re-called the 5' RACE reads and catalogs CDR3 proteins one per entry, DNA excluded. The listing contains some 150,000 distinct CDR3 sequences. The chain recombines TRBV20-1 with TRBJ2-1; there is no DNA to check the TCRdb D call of TRBD2. The clonotype comes from a human donor with ulcerative colitis or Crohn's disease, or a healthy co-twin of an affected twin (not recorded which). The sequenced material came from blood. The CDR3 loop reads CSARLAGRPDEQFF.